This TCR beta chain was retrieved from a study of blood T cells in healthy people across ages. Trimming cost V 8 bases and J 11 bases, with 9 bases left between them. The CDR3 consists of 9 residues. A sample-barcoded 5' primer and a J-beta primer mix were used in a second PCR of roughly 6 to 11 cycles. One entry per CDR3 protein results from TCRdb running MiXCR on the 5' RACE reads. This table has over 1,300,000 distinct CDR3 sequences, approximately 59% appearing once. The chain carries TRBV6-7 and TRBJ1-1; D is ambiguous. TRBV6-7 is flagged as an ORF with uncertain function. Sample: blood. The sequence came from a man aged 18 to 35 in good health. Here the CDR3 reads CASCLTAFF. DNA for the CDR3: TGTGCCAGCTGCCTCACTGCTTTCTTT.